Listed below are T cell receptor beta chains from one sample, sequenced in a study of blood T cell repertoires in COVID-19. The protocol was immunoSEQ multiplex PCR, while the TCRdb copy is restricted to in-frame clones and leaves out a portion. The data hold a few hundred thousand clones, with around 84% observed a single time. Material: PBMCs or T cells enriched from blood (not recorded which). These TCRs come from a man aged 35 to 55 who had recovered from COVID-19. The CDR3 runs from the conserved cysteine through the conserved F or W.

cdr3_length,j_call,v_call,cdr3_aa
15,TRBJ2-7,TRBV4-3,CASSQVGADSYEQYF
13,TRBJ1-6,TRBV19,CASSTTGDSPLHF
14,TRBJ1-4,TRBV24-1,CATSDGGYNEKLFF
12,TRBJ1-1,TRBV12-3/TRBV12-4,CASSLIGGEAFF
19,TRBJ2-3,TRBV4-1,CASSQPTSGRAGFTDTQYF
17,TRBJ2-3,TRBV7-9,CASSLSPGQGLADTQYF
13,TRBJ2-1,TRBV12-3/TRBV12-4,CASSYTRYNEQFF
16,TRBJ1-3,TRBV5-1,CASSLVGQSRGNTIYF
14,TRBJ1-6,TRBV5-1,CASSFSSYNSPLHF
12,TRBJ2-7,TRBV2,CASSEGGYEQYF
14,TRBJ2-5,TRBV7-9,CASSSSLPGETQYF
14,TRBJ2-3,TRBV5-1,CASSLSPQVDTQYF
16,TRBJ2-2,TRBV7-6,CASTPQTGTNTGELFF
15,TRBJ2-7,TRBV7-8,CASSLSGGTSYEQYF
19,TRBJ1-5,TRBV21-1,CASSKEGGGGLNVNQPQHF
18,TRBJ2-6,TRBV28,CASSPLDRGRWGANVLTF